This T cell receptor (beta chain) was observed in a study of response to subunit inactivated influenza vaccine. Notes on this clonotype: Its antigen is not identified.

Overall study results and limits: The authors offered the suggestion that each seasonal influenza vaccination recruits few new T cells.

One entry per CDR3 protein, called by TCRdb with MiXCR from the RT-PCR reads. The sample includes roughly 500,000 distinct CDR3 sequences, more than 15% of them seen just once. The length of the CDR3 is 14 residues. V was clipped by 6 bases and J by 2 bases; unmatched bases: 5. Germline CDR1 and CDR2: SQVTM and ANQGSEA. The source is a man aged 45-69 years who received an inactivated influenza vaccine. Material: CD4+ T cells sorted from PBMCs, obtained roughly 24 months after vaccination. The gene calls are TRBV29-1 and TRBJ2-7; 12 bases agree with TRBD2. The CDR3 sequence is CSVTLAGGTYEQYF. CDR3 nucleotide sequence: TGCAGCGTGACACTAGCGGGGGGTACCTACGAGCAGTACTTC.